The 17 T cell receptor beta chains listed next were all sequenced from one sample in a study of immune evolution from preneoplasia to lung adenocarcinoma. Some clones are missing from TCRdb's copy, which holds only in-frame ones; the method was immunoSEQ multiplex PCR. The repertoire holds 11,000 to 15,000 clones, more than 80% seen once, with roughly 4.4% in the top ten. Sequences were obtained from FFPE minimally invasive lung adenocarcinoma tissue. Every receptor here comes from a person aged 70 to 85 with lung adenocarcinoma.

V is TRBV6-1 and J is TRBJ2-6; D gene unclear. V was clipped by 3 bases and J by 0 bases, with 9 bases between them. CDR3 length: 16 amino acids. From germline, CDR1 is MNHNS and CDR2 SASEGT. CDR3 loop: CASSDGSISGANVLTF. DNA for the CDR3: TGTGCCAGCAGTGACGGGTCGATCTCTGGGGCCAACGTCCTGACTTTC.

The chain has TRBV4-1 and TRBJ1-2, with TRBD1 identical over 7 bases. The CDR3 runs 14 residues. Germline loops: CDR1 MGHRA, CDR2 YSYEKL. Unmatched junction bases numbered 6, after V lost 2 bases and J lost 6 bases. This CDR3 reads CASSQRQGTNGYTF. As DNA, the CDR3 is TGCGCCAGCAGCCAACGACAGGGCACAAATGGCTACACCTTC.

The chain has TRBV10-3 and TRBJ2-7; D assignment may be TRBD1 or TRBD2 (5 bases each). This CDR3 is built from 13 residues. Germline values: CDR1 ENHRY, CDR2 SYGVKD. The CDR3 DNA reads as TGTGCTGGGTCCGGGACGAGCTCTCGAGAGCAGTACTTC. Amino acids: CAGSGTSSREQYF.

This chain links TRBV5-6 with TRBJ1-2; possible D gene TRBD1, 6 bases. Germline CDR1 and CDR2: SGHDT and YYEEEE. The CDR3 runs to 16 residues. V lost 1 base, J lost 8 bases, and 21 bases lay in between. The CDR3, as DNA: TGTGCCAGCAGCTTGCTCCTAAGTGGAGGGGGGGGAGGCTACACCTTC. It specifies CASSLLLSGGGGGYTF. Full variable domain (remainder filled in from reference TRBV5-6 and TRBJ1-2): DAGVTQSPTHLIKTRGQQVTLRCSPKSGHDTVSWYQQALGQGPQFIFQYYEEEERQRGNFPDRFSGHQFPNYSSELNVNALLLGDSALYLCASSLLLSGGGGGYTFGSGTRLTVV.

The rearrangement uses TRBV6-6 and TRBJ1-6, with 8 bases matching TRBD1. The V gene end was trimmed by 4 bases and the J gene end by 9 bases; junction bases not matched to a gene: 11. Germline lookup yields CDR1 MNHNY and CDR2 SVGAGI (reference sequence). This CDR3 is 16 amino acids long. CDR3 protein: CASSSYGTGSASPLHF. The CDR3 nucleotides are TGTGCCAGCAGTTCCTACGGGACAGGCTCCGCTTCACCCCTCCACTTT.

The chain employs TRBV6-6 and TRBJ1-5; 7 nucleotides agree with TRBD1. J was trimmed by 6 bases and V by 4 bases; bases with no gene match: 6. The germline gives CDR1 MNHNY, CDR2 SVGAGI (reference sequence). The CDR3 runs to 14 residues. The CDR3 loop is CASSSLGGSQPQHF. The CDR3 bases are TGTGCCAGCAGTTCTTTAGGGGGCAGTCAGCCCCAGCATTTT.

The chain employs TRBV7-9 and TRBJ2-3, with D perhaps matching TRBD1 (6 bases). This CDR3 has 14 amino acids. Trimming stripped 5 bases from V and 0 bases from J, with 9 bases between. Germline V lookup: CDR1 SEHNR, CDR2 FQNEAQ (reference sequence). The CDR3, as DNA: TGTGCCAGCAGCCGCAGGGGTAGCACAGATACGCAGTATTTT. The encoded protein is CASSRRGSTDTQYF.

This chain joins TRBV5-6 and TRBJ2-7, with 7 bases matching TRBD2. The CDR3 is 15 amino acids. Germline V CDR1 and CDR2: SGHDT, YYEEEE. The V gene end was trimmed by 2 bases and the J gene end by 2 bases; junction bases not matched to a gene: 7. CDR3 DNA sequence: TGTGCCAGCAGCTTTCGTCGGGAGGTCGCCTACGAGCAGTACTTC. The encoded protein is CASSFRREVAYEQYF.

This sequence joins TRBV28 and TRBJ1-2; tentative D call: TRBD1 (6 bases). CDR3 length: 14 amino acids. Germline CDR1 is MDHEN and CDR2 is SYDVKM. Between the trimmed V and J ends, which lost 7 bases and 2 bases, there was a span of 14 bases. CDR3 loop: CASTLNGGNYGYTF. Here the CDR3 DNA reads TGTGCCAGCACCTTAAACGGGGGCAACTATGGCTACACCTTC.

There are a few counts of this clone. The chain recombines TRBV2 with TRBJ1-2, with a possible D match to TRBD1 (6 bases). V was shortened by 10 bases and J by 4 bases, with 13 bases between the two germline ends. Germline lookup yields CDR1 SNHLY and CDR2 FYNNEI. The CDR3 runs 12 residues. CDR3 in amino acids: CATQGSGYGYTF. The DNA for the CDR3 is TGTGCCACACAGGGTAGCGGCTATGGCTACACCTTC.

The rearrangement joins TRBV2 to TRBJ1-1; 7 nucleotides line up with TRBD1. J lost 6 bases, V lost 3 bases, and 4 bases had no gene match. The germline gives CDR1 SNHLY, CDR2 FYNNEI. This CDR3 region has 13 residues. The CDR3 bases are TGTGCCAGCAGTGACGGCAGGGGGGCTGAAGCTTTCTTT. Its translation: CASSDGRGAEAFF.

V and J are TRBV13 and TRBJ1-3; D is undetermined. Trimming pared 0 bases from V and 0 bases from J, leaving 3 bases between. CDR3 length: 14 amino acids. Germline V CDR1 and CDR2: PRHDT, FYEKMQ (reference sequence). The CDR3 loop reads CASSLGTSGNTIYF. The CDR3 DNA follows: TGTGCCAGCAGCTTAGGAACCTCTGGAAACACCATATATTTT.

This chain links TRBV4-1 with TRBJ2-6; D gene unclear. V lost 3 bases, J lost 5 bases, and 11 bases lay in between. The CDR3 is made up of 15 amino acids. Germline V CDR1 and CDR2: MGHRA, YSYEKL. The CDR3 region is CASSQEVSRANVLTF. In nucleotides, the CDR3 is TGCGCCAGCAGCCAGGAAGTTTCTAGGGCCAACGTCCTGACTTTC.

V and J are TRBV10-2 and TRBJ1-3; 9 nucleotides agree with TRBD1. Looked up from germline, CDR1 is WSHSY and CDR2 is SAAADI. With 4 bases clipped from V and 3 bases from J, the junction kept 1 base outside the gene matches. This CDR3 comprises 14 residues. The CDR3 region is CASSGTGVGNTIYF. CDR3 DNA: TGCGCCAGCAGTGGGACAGGGGTTGGAAACACCATATATTTT.

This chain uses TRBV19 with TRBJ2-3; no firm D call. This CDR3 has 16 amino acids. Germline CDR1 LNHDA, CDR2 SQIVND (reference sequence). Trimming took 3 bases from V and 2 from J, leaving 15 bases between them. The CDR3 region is CASSIESGSYTDTQYF. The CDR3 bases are TGTGCCAGTAGTATTGAGAGTGGCAGTTACACAGATACGCAGTATTTT.

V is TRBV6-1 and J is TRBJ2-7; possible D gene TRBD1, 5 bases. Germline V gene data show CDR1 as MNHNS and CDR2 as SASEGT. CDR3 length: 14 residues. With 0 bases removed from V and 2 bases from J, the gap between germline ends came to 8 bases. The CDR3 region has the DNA TGTGCCAGCAGTGAAGCGCTCAGGGCCTACGAGCAGTACTTC. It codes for CASSEALRAYEQYF.

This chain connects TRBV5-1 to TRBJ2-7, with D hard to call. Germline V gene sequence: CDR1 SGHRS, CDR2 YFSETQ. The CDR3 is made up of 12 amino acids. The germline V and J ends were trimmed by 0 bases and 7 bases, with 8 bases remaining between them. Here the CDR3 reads CASSLGGFEQYF. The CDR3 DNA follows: TGCGCCAGCAGCTTGGGTGGCTTTGAGCAGTACTTC.